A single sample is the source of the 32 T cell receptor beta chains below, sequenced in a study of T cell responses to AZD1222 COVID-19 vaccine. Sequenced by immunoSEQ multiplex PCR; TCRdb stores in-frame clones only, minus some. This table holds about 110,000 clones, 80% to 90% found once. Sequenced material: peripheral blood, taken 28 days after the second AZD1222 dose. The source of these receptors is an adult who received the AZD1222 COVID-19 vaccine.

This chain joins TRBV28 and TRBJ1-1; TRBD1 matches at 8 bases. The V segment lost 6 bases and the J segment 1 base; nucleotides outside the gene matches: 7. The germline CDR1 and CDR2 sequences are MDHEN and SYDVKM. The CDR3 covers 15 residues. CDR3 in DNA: TGTGCCAGCAGATCAGACAGGGGAAAGAACACTGAAGCTTTCTTT. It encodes CASRSDRGKNTEAFF. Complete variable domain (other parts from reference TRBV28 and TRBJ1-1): DVKVTQSSRYLVKRTGEKVFLECVQDMDHENMFWYRQDPGLGLRLIYFSYDVKMKEKGDIPEGYSVSREKKERFSLILESASTNQTSMYLCASRSDRGKNTEAFFGQGTRLTVV.

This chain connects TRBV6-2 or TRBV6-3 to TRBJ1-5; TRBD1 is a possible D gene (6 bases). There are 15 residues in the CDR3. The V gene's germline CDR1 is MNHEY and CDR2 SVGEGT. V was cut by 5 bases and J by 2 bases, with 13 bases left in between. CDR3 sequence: CASSHSGDGNQPQHF. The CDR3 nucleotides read TGTGCCAGCAGTCATTCAGGGGATGGCAATCAGCCCCAGCATTTT.

CDR3 region: CASSGPLAGEPYEQYF. The CDR3, as DNA: TGTGCCAGCAGCGGCCCCCTAGCGGGAGAACCGTACGAGCAGTACTTC. The chain combines TRBV7-9 with TRBJ2-7; 10 positions agree with TRBD2. V was pared by 5 bases and J by 4 bases, with 11 bases of the junction left unmatched. CDR3 size: 16 residues. The germline CDR1 and CDR2 sequences are SEHNR and FQNEAQ (reference sequence).

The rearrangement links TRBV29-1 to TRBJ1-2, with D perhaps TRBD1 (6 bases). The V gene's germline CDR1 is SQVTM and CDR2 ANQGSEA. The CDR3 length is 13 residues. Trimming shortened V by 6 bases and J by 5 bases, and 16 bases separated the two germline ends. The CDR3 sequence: CSVRAGDGYGYTF. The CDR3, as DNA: TGCAGCGTCCGGGCAGGGGACGGTTATGGCTACACCTTC.

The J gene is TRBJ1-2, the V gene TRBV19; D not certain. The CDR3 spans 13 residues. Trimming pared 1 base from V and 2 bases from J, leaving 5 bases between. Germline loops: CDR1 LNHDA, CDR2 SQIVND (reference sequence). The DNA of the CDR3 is TGTGCCAGTAGTATAGGTCGGAACTATGGCTACACCTTC. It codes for CASSIGRNYGYTF.

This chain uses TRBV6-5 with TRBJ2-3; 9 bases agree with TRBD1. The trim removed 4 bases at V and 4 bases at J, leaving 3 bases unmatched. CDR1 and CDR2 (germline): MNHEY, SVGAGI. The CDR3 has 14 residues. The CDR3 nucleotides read TGTGCCAGCAGTTCCCGGGACAGGGCAGATACGCAGTATTTT. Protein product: CASSSRDRADTQYF.

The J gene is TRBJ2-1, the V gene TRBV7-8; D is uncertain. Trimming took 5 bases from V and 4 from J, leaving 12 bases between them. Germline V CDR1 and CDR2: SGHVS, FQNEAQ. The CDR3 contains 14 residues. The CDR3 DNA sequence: TGTGCCAGCAGCGTTGGAATAAATTACAATGAGCAGTTCTTC. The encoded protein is CASSVGINYNEQFF. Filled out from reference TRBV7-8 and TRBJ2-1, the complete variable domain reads GAGVSQSPRYKVAKRGQDVALRCDPISGHVSLFWYQQALGQGPEFLTYFQNEAQLDKSGLPSDRFFAERPEGSVSTLKIQRTQQEDSAVYLCASSVGINYNEQFFGPGTRLTVL.

The CDR3 DNA reads TGTGCCAGCAGTTTACTCCCCGGGGCAGGGAATGGCTACACCTTC. Residues: CASSLLPGAGNGYTF. The rearrangement links TRBV28 to TRBJ1-2; TRBD1 might be the D (5 bases). The ends were cut back, 2 bases at V and 6 bases at J, with 16 bases in the middle. This CDR3 contains 15 residues. CDR1 is MDHEN, CDR2 SYDVKM, per germline.

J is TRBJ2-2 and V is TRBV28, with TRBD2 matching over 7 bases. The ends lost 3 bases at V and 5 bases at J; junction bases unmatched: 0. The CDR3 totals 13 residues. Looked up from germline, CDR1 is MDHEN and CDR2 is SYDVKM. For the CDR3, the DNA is TGTGCCAGCAGTTTGGGAGGGACCGGGGAGCTGTTTTTT. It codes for CASSLGGTGELFF. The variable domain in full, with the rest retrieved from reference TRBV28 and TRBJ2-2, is DVKVTQSSRYLVKRTGEKVFLECVQDMDHENMFWYRQDPGLGLRLIYFSYDVKMKEKGDIPEGYSVSREKKERFSLILESASTNQTSMYLCASSLGGTGELFFGEGSRLTVL.

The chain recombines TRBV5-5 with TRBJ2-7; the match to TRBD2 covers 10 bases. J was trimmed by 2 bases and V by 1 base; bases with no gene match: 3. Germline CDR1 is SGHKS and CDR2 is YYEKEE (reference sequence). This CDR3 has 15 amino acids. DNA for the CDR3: TGTGCCAGCAGCTTGAGGACTAGCGGAGCCTACGAGCAGTACTTC. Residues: CASSLRTSGAYEQYF.

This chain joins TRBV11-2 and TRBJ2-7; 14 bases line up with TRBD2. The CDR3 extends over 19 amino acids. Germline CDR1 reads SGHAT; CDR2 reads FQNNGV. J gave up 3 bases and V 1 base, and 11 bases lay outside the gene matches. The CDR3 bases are TGTGCCAGCAGCTTAGTCCACAGGGGGACTAGCGGGGGCAGCTACGAGCAGTACTTC. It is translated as CASSLVHRGTSGGSYEQYF.

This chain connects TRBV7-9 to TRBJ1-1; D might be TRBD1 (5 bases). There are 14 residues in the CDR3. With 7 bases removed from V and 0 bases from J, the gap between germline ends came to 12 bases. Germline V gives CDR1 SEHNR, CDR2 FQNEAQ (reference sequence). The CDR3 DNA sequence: TGTGCCAGCACCCCTGGGGCCGTGAACACTGAAGCTTTCTTT. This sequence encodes CASTPGAVNTEAFF.

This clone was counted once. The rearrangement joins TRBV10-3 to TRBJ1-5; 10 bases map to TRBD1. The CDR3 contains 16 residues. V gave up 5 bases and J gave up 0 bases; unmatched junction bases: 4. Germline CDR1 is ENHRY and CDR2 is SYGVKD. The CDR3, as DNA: TGTGCCATCAGTTCGGGGACAGGGGATAGCAATCAGCCCCAGCATTTT. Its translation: CAISSGTGDSNQPQHF.

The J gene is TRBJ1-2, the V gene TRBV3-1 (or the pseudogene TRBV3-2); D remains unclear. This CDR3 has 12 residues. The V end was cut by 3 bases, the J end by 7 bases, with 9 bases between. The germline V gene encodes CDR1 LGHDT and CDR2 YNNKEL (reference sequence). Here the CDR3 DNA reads TGTGCCAGCAGCCAGGGAGTGCGTGGCTACACCTTC. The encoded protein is CASSQGVRGYTF.

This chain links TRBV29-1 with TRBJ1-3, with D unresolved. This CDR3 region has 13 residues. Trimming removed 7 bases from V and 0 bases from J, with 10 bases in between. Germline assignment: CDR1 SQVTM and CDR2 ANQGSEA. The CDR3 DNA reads TGCAGCGCCGTACAGAGCTCTGGAAACACCATATATTTT. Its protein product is CSAVQSSGNTIYF.

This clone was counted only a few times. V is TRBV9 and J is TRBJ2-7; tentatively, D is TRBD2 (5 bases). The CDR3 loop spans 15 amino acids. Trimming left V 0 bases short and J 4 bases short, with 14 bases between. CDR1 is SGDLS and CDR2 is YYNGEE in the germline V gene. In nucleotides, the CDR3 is TGTGCCAGCAGCGTAGACCTAGCAGGAGATTACGAGCAGTACTTC. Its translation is CASSVDLAGDYEQYF.

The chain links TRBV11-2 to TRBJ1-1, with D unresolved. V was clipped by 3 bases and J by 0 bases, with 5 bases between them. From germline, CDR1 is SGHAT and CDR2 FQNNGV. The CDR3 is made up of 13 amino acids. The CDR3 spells CASSLDLNTEAFF. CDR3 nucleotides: TGTGCCAGCAGCTTGGACTTGAACACTGAAGCTTTCTTT.

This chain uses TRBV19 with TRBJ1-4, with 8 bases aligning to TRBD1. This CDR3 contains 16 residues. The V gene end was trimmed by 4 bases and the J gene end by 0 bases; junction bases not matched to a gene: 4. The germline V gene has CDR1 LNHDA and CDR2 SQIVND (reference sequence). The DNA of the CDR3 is TGTGCCAGTAGTAGACAGGGGATCGCAACTAATGAAAAACTGTTTTTT. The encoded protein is CASSRQGIATNEKLFF.

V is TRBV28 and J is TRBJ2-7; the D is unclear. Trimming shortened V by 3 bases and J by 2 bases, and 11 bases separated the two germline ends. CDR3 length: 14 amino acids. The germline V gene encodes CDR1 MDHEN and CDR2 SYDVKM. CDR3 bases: TGTGCCAGCAGTTTTCCCCGGCTACCCTACGAGCAGTACTTC. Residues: CASSFPRLPYEQYF.

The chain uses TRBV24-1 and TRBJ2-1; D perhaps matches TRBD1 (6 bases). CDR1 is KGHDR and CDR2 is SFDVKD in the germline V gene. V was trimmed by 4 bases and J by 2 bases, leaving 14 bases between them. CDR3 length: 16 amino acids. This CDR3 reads CATSDAQGIAYNEQFF. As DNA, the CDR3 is TGTGCCACCAGTGACGCGCAGGGGATCGCCTACAATGAGCAGTTCTTC.

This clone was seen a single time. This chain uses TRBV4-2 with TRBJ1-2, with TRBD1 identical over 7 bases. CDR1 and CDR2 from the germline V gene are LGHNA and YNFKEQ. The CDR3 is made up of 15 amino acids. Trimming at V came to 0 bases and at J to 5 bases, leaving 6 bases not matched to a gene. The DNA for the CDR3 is TGTGCCAGCAGCCAAGATTCGACAGGGATTTATGGCTACACCTTC. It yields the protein CASSQDSTGIYGYTF.

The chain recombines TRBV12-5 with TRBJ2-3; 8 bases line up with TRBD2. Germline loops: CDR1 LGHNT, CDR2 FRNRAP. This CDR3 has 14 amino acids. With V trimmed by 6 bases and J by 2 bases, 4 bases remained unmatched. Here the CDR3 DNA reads TGTGCTAGTGGCCGGGGGGGCGCCACAGATACGCAGTATTTT. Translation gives CASGRGGATDTQYF.

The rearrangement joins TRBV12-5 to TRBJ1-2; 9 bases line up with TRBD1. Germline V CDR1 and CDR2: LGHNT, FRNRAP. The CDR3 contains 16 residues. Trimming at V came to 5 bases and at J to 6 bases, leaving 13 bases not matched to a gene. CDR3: CASGVSNRGLGDGYTF. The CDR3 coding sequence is TGTGCTAGTGGTGTCTCTAACAGGGGGCTGGGGGATGGCTACACCTTC.

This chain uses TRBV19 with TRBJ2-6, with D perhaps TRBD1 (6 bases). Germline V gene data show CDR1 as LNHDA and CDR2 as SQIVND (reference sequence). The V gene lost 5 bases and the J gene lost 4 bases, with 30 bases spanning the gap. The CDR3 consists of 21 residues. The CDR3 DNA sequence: TGTGCCAGTAGTCCCTATAGTCCCCCACAGGGTTCAGCTCCCGGGGCCAACGTCCTGACTTTC. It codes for CASSPYSPPQGSAPGANVLTF.

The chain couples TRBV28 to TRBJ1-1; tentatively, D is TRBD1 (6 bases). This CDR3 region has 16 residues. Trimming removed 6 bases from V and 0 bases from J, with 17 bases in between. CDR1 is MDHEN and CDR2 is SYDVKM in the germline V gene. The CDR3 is CASSPLGGRLNTEAFF. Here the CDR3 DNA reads TGTGCCAGCAGCCCCCTTGGGGGGCGCTTGAACACTGAAGCTTTCTTT. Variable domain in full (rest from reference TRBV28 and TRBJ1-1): DVKVTQSSRYLVKRTGEKVFLECVQDMDHENMFWYRQDPGLGLRLIYFSYDVKMKEKGDIPEGYSVSREKKERFSLILESASTNQTSMYLCASSPLGGRLNTEAFFGQGTRLTVV.

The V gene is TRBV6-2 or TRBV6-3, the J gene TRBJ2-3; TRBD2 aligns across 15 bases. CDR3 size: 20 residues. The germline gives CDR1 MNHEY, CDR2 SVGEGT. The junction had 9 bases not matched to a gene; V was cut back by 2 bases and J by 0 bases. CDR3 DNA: TGTGCCAGCAGTTACATCTCCGGACTAGCGGGAGGGTCTAGCACAGATACGCAGTATTTT. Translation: CASSYISGLAGGSSTDTQYF.

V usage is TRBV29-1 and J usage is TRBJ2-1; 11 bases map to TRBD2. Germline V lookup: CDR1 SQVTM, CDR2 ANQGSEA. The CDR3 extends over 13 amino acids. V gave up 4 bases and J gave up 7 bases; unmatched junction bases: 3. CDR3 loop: CSVATSGGNEQFF. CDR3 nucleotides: TGCAGCGTTGCCACTAGCGGGGGTAATGAGCAGTTCTTC.

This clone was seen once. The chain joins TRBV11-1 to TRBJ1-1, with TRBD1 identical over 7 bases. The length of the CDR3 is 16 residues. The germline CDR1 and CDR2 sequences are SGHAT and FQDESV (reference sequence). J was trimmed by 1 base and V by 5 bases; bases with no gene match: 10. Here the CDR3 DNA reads TGTGCCAGCAGCCCAAAGTTCGAGGGGGCGAACACTGAAGCTTTCTTT. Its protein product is CASSPKFEGANTEAFF.

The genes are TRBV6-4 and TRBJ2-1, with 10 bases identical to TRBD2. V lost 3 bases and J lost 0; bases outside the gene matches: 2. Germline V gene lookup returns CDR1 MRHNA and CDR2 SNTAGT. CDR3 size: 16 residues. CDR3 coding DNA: TGTGCCAGCAGTGATAGCGGGGGGAGCTCCTACAATGAGCAGTTCTTC. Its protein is CASSDSGGSSYNEQFF.

CDR3 sequence (DNA): TGTGCCAGCAGCTTGGAACGGGTGGTACGTGGCAATCAGCCCCAGCATTTT. The encoded protein is CASSLERVVRGNQPQHF. The chain joins TRBV5-8 to TRBJ1-5; D unresolved. Deletions cut 0 bases from V and 2 bases from J, with 15 bases between. Germline-derived CDR1 and CDR2 are SGHTS and YDEGEE. The CDR3 is 17 residues long.

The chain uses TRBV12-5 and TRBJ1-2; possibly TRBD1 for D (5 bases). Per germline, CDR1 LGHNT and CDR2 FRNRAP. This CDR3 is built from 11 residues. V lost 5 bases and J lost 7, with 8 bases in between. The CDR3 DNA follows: TGTGCTAGTGGTCTAGACAGTGGCTACACCTTC. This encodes CASGLDSGYTF.

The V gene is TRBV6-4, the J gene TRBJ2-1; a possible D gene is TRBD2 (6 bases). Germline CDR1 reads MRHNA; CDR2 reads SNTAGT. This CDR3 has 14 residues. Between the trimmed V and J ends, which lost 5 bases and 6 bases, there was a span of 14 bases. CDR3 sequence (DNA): TGTGCCAGCAGTCGAGGTGTGGGACTCAATGAGCAGTTCTTC. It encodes CASSRGVGLNEQFF.